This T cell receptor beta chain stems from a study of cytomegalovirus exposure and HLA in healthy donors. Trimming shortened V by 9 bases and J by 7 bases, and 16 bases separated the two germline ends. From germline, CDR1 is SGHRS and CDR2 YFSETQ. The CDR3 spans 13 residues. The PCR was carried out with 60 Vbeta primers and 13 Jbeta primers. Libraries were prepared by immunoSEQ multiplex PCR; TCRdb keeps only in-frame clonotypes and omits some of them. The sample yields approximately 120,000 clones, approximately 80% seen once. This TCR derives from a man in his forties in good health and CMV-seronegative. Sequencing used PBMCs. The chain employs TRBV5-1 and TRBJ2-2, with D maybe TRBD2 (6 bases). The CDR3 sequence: CAIRTSEGGELFF. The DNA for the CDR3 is TGCGCCATTCGGACATCGGAGGGCGGGGAGCTGTTTTTT.